The rows below give T cell receptor beta chains drawn from one sample of a study of identical twins. TCRdb re-analysed the 5' RACE reads in MiXCR, keeping a single row per CDR3 protein. This table has roughly 630,000 distinct CDR3 sequences, about 7.6% appearing once. These data were also reused for a study on yellow fever vaccine responses in identical twins.

Sequenced: PBMCs. The receptors here all came from a woman between 18 and 30 years old in good health. CDR3s include the opening cysteine and the closing phenylalanine or tryptophan. The D gene is left open where the match is weak. Size is stated for part of the rows, as once, few or many counts, or as a class when the clone is expanded.

>.|TRBV20-1|TRBD2|TRBJ2-3
TGCAGTGCTAGGCCTAGCGGGGGGGCCGGAGATACGCAGTATTTT
CSARPSGGAGDTQYF
>many|TRBV12-3/TRBV12-4|TRBD1|TRBJ2-7
TGTGCCAGCAAAACGACAGGGACCTACGAGCAGTACTTC
CASKTTGTYEQYF
>few|TRBV3-1|TRBD2|TRBJ2-1
TGTGCCAGCAGCCTTAGCGGGAGGAGCTACAATGAGCAGTTCTTC
CASSLSGRSYNEQFF
>many|TRBV5-1|.|TRBJ2-1
TGCGCCAGCAGCTTGCCATACGGATGGGATGAGCAGTTCTTC
CASSLPYGWDEQFF
>few|TRBV5-1|.|TRBJ2-7
TGCGCCAGCAGCCTGGACCCAGGGACGGCATACGAGCAGTACTTC
CASSLDPGTAYEQYF
>many|TRBV3-1|.|TRBJ1-2
TGTGCCAGCAGCCAAGGCACAGCTGGCTACACCTTC
CASSQGTAGYTF
>.|TRBV5-1|TRBD2|TRBJ2-7
TGCGCCAGCAGCTTTAGCGGGAGCCACGAGCAGTACTTC
CASSFSGSHEQYF
>.|TRBV24-1|.|TRBJ2-5
TGTGCCACCAGTGATTTGAGCGGTCAGACCCAGTACTTC
CATSDLSGQTQYF
>few|TRBV28|.|TRBJ2-1
TGTGCCAGCAGCCCCGTGGGGGGAAATGAGCAGTTCTTC
CASSPVGGNEQFF
>.|TRBV20-1|TRBD2|TRBJ2-7
TGCAGTGCTACCCGAGCGGGAGTTACCTACGAGCAGTACTTC
CSATRAGVTYEQYF
>many|TRBV7-9|TRBD1|TRBJ2-1
TGTGCCAGCAGCTTCAAGACAGGGACTGAGCAGTTCTTC
CASSFKTGTEQFF
>many|TRBV5-1|.|TRBJ1-2
TGCGCCAGCAGCTTTTTAACAGATGATGGCTACACCTTC
CASSFLTDDGYTF